This T cell receptor beta chain was sequenced in a study of CD8 T cells in ankylosing spondylitis. Overall study results and limits: Significantly higher representation of disease-linked clones was reported for matched ankylosing spondylitis synovial fluid. Made up of fewer than 10 highly homologous variants, a TCR beta motif appeared characteristic of ankylosing spondylitis blood.

Comments on this clonotype: What it recognizes is unknown.

CDR3 length equals 14 residues. Trimming removed 5 bases at V and 6 bases at J, with 16 bases between. Each TCR beta library was made by quantitative 5'-RACE that incorporated molecular barcodes. TCRdb re-called the 5' RACE reads through MiXCR, storing one row per CDR3 protein. The data show some 52,000 distinct CDR3 sequences, approximately 8% seen once. The chain carries TRBV12-3 or TRBV12-4 and TRBJ1-2, with D hard to call. Sequencing was done on a sample of blood, either unsorted or a sorted T cell fraction (not recorded which). This receptor was identified in a female donor with ankylosing spondylitis or in good health (not recorded which). The CDR3 nucleotides are TGTGCCAGCAGTCGCTGGCAGGCCTTCGATGGCTACACCTTC. Residues: CASSRWQAFDGYTF.